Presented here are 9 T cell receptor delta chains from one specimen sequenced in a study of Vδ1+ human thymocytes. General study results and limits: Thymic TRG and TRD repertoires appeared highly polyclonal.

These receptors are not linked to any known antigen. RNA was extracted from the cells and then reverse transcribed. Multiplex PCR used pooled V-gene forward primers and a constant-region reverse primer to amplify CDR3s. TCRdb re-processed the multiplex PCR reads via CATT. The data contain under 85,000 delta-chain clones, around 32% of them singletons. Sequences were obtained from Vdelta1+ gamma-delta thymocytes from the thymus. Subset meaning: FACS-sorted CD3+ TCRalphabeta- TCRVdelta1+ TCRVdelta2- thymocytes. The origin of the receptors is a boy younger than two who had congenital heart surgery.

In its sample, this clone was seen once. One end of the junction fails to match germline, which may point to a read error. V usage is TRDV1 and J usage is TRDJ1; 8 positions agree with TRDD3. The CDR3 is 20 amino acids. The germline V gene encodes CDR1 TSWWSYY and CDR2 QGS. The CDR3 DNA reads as TGTGCTCTTGGGGAACCACCCCTTCTCTTGATCCGGGGATACAAGGATAAACCCATCTTT. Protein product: CALGEPPLLLIRGYKDKPIF.

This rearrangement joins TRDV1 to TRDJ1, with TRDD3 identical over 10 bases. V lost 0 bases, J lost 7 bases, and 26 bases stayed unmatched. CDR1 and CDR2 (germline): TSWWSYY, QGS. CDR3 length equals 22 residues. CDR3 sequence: CALGELLSLSVYWGIPGGKLIF. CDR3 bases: TGTGCTCTTGGGGAACTTTTAAGCCTCTCCGTGTACTGGGGGATCCCAGGGGGTAAACTCATCTTT.

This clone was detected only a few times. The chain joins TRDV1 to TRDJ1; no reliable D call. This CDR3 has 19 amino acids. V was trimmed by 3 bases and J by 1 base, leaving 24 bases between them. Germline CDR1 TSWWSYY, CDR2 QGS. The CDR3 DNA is TGTGCTCTTGGGGATCAGCTGTCGGGTAAGCCTAGGACCACCGATAAACTCATCTTT. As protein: CALGDQLSGKPRTTDKLIF.

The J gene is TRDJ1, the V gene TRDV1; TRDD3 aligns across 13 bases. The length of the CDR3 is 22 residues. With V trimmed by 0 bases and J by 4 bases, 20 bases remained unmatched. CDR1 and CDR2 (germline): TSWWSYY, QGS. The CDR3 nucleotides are TGTGCTCTTGGGGAACTAGACTTTCCTACTGGGGGATACGTGGCGCGTCGCGATAAACTCATCTTT. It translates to CALGELDFPTGGYVARRDKLIF.

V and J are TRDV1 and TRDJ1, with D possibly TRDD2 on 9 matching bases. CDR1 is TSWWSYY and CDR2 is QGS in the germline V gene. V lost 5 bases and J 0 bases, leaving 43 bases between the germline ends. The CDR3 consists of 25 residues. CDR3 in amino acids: CALGLESDGPSYEGYVPLYTDKLIF. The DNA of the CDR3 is TGTGCTCTTGGGCTAGAATCGGATGGGCCTTCCTACGAGGGATACGTCCCTCTGTACACCGATAAACTCATCTTT.

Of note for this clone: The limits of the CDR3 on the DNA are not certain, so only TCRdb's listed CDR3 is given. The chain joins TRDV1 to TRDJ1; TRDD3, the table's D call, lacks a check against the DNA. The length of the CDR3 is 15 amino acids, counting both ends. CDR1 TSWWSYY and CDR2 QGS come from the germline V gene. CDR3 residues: CALGALGILSDKLIF.

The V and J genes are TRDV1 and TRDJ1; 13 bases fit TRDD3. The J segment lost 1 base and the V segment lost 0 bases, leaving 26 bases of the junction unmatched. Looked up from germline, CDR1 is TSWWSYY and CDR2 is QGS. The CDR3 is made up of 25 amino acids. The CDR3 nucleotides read TGTGCTCTTGGGGAACTGAACCAAGGTCCCCCCGTCGGTTTTACTGGGGGATACGGCACCGATAAACTCATCTTT. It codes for CALGELNQGPPVGFTGGYGTDKLIF.

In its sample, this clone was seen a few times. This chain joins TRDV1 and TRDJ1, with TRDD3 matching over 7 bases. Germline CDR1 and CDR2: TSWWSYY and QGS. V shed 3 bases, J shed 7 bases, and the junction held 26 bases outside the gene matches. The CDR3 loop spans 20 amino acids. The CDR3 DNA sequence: TGTGCTCTTGGGGACGGAAACTTACCTACTAGGTGGGGGAGCCGAGCTAAACTCATCTTT. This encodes CALGDGNLPTRWGSRAKLIF.

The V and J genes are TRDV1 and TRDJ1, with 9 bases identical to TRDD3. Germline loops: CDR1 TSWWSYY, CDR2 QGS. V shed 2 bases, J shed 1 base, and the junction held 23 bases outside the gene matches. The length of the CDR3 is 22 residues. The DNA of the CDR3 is TGTGCTCTTGGGGAATTCCCAATGGAAGGGCGGGCTGGGGGATGCGCCACCGATAAACTCATCTTT. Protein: CALGEFPMEGRAGGCATDKLIF.